This T cell receptor beta chain appears in the sequencing data of a study of blood T cell repertoires in COVID-19. The protocol was immunoSEQ multiplex PCR, while the TCRdb copy is restricted to in-frame clones and leaves out a portion. The sample holds 400,000 or so clones, around nine tenths seen once. This CDR3 spans 14 amino acids. The germline V and J ends were trimmed by 0 bases and 11 bases, with 16 bases remaining between them. Germline lookup yields CDR1 WNHNN and CDR2 SYGVQD (reference sequence). This sequence originates from a human donor in a cohort sampled during active COVID-19. V and J are TRBV10-1 and TRBJ1-1, with a tentative D call TRBD1 (6 bases). Sequenced input: peripheral blood. In DNA form, the CDR3 reads TGCGCCAGCAGTGAGTCCGGGGACACCGGGGAGGCTTTCTTT. Protein: CASSESGDTGEAFF.